These T cell receptor beta chains were read from a single sample in a study of cytomegalovirus exposure and HLA in healthy donors. Sequencing was performed with immunoSEQ multiplex PCR; in TCRdb, only in-frame clones are kept and a portion is missing. The specimen's table records 150,000 to 200,000 clones. Sample: PBMCs. The receptors originated from a man aged 25 to 40 in good health and CMV-seronegative. Both conserved end residues are part of each CDR3. D genes are given only for firm matches.

V gene,D gene,J gene,CDR3 DNA,CDR3 protein
TRBV27,TRBD2,TRBJ2-7,TGTGCCAGCAGTTCTTTAGCGGGAGCACACTACGAGCAGTACTTC,CASSSLAGAHYEQYF
TRBV11-2,NA,TRBJ2-7,TGTGCCAGCAGCTTAGGTCATTCCTACGAGCAGTACTTC,CASSLGHSYEQYF
TRBV4-3,TRBD1,TRBJ1-1,TGCGCCAGCAGCCAAGCCCCGGACAGGGGTAATGTAGCTTTCTTT,CASSQAPDRGNVAFF
TRBV7-8,TRBD2,TRBJ2-1,TGTGCCAGCAGCTTATTAGCGGGAAGCTACAATGAGCAGTTCTTC,CASSLLAGSYNEQFF
TRBV9,TRBD1,TRBJ1-1,TGTGCCAGCAGCCCCTGGACAGGGTGGAACACTGAAGCTTTCTTT,CASSPWTGWNTEAFF
TRBV7-8,NA,TRBJ2-1,TGTGCCAGCAGCTTGAGTAAATTACCCCACAATGAGCAGTTCTTC,CASSLSKLPHNEQFF
TRBV6-6,TRBD1,TRBJ2-3,TGTGCCAGCAGCAGGGGGACATCTGATACGCAGTATTTT,CASSRGTSDTQYF
TRBV19,NA,TRBJ2-1,TGTGCCACCCAGGGCGGCGGGATAGAGCAGTTCTTC,CATQGGGIEQFF
TRBV2,NA,TRBJ2-3,TGTGCCAGCAGTGTTCGTGGCGGGAGCACAGATACGCAGTATTTT,CASSVRGGSTDTQYF
TRBV28,TRBD1,TRBJ1-3,TGTGCCAGCCGGGACAGATACTCTGGAAACACCATATATTTT,CASRDRYSGNTIYF
TRBV7-2,TRBD2,TRBJ2-7,TGTGCCAGCAGCTTACAAAGCGGGAGCTCCTACGAGCAGTACTTC,CASSLQSGSSYEQYF
TRBV28,TRBD1,TRBJ1-1,TGTGCCAGCAGGAGACTGGGACAGGGGGCTTCGATGAACACTGAAGCTTTCTTT,CASRRLGQGASMNTEAFF
TRBV19,TRBD1,TRBJ1-4,TGTGCCAGTAGTATCCTATGGGGACAGGGTCCAAATGAAAAACTGTTTTTT,CASSILWGQGPNEKLFF
TRBV4-3,TRBD2,TRBJ2-2,TGCGCCAGCAGCCGGGAACTAGCGATAAACACCGGGGAGCTGTTTTTT,CASSRELAINTGELFF
TRBV25-1,NA,TRBJ2-7,TGTGCCAGCAGCGAGGCGGTGGTGGCTAGCGACAACCACGAGCAGTACTTC,CASSEAVVASDNHEQYF
TRBV30,TRBD1,TRBJ1-2,TGTGCCTGGATCACCGGGACAGGGGGCTATGGCTACACCTTC,CAWITGTGGYGYTF
TRBV11-3,NA,TRBJ2-2,TGTGCCAGCAGCTTAGAACCTACGAGGGGGGAGCTGTTTTTT,CASSLEPTRGELFF
TRBV2,NA,TRBJ2-7,TGTGCCAGCAGCCAATACGAGCAGTACTTC,CASSQYEQYF